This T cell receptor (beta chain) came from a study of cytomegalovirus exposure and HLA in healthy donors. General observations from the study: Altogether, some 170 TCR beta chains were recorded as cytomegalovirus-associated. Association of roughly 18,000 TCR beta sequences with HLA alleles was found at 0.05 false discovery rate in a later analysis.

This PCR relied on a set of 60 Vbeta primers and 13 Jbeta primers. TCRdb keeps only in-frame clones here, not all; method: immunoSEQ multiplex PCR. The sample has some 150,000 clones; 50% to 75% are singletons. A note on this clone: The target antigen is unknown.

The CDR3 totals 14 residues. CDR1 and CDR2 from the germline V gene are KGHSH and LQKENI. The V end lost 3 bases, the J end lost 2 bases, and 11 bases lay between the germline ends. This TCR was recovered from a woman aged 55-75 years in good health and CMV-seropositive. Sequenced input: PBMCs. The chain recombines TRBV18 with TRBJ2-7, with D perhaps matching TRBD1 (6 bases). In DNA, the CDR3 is TGTGCCAGCTCACCGACGGACAGACCCTACGAGCAGTACTTC. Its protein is CASSPTDRPYEQYF.